This T cell receptor (beta chain) was identified in a study of cytomegalovirus exposure and HLA in healthy donors. PCR used 60 Vbeta primers and 13 Jbeta primers. Generated by immunoSEQ multiplex PCR, the TCRdb table keeps only in-frame clones and is missing some. The table records around 100,000 clones, 70% to 75% of them present only once. V dropped 1 base and J dropped 5; count of bases not matched to a gene: 10. The CDR3 extends over 16 amino acids. The V gene's germline CDR1 is LGHNA and CDR2 YNFKEQ. This clonotype originated in a young woman in good health and CMV-seropositive. This chain joins TRBV4-2 and TRBJ2-7, with TRBD2 matching over 8 bases. Material for sequencing was PBMCs. CDR3 sequence reads: CASSQGSSGSNNEQYF. The CDR3 coding sequence is TGTGCCAGCAGCCAAGGGAGCAGCGGGAGCAACAACGAGCAGTACTTC.